This record covers a single T cell receptor beta chain. One entry per CDR3 protein results from TCRdb running MiXCR on the reads. Found here are about 530,000 distinct CDR3 sequences, less than 30% of them singletons; the top ten hold 13%. This entry belongs to a study of T cell repertoires in cytomegalovirus infection. Study-wide context: Public TCR beta signature analysis indicated the presence of both CMV infection and matching HLA type.

The V and J ends lost 0 bases and 3 bases, in that order; junction bases with no gene match: 4. Germline CDR1 DFQATT, CDR2 SNEGSKA (reference sequence). The CDR3 runs 14 residues. The sample taken for sequencing was PBMCs. The chain joins TRBV20-1 to TRBJ2-7, with 8 bases matching TRBD2. The source is a human donor in good health (CMV status not recorded). Some clones in this sample may be carry-over from other donors' samples. CDR3 DNA sequence: TGCAGTGCTAGAGATGGCCTAGCGGGCTACGAGCAGTACTTC. Translation: CSARDGLAGYEQYF.